The 16 T cell receptor beta chains in this list originate from one sample, sequenced in a study of T cells in Graves' hyperthyroidism and ophthalmopathy. Amplification yielded TCR beta CDR3 regions, with RNA transcripts as the source. Initially, a first-round RT-PCR of the TCR CDR3 employed the HTBI primer set. TCRdb itself ran the multiplex PCR reads through MiXCR, one entry per CDR3 protein. The data show around 660,000 distinct CDR3 sequences, 45% seen once. Sequenced input: peripheral blood or thyroid tissue (not recorded which). Source of these receptors: an adult man with Graves' disease, either hyperthyroidism or ophthalmopathy (not recorded which).

The chain employs TRBV20-1 and TRBJ2-5; D unresolved. Germline CDR1 reads DFQATT; CDR2 reads SNEGSKA (reference sequence). Trimming removed 2 bases at V and 2 bases at J, with 9 bases between. The CDR3 totals 13 residues. CDR3 DNA sequence: TGCAGTGCTAGACACTCCACACAAGAGACCCAGTACTTC. It specifies CSARHSTQETQYF.

There are a few counts of this clonotype. The conserved final phenylalanine or tryptophan is absent from the CDR3, which likely points to a read error. The chain is built from TRBV7-9 and TRBJ2-5; TRBD1 might be the D (6 bases). This CDR3 has 14 residues. The V end was cut by 3 bases, the J end by 5 bases, with 13 bases between. In germline, CDR1 is SEHNR, CDR2 FQNEAQ (reference sequence). CDR3 sequence reads: CASSLAGVAETQYL. The CDR3 nucleotides are TGTGCCAGCAGCTTGGCAGGGGTGGCGGAGACCCAGTACCTC.

This clonotype turned up a few times. V gene TRBV19 combines with J gene TRBJ2-7; 11 positions agree with TRBD2. CDR1 LNHDA and CDR2 SQIVND come from the germline V gene (reference sequence). This CDR3 has 15 amino acids. J lost 0 bases, V lost 6 bases, and 4 bases had no gene match. The CDR3 nucleotides read TGTGCCAGTAGAGCTAGCGGGAGGCTCTCCTACGAGCAGTACTTC. Its protein product is CASRASGRLSYEQYF.

This clonotype was detected ten times or more. This chain links TRBV9 with TRBJ1-5; TRBD1 matches 7 bases. This CDR3 spans 15 amino acids. Trimming cost V 8 bases and J 1 base; bases outside gene matches: 9. Germline CDR1 SGDLS, CDR2 YYNGEE. The CDR3 region is CASSPGTVSNQPQHF. DNA of the CDR3: TGTGCCAGTAGTCCCGGGACAGTGAGCAATCAGCCCCAGCATTTT.

A word on this clonotype: A much bigger clone sits one base away, suggesting this may be a read error. The CDR3 protein is CSVATLDRGNTQAFF. CDR3 nucleotide sequence: TGCAGCGTTGCAACGCTGGACAGGGGAAACACTCAAGCTTTCTTT. The chain employs TRBV29-1 and TRBJ1-1, with TRBD1 matching 9 bases. Germline V gene data show CDR1 as SQVTM and CDR2 as ANQGSEA. This CDR3 region has 15 residues.

This clonotype was seen a handful of times. The DNA of the CDR3 is TGTGCCAGTAGTATATCCCGTAGTGAAGGCTACACCTTC. This codes for CASSISRSEGYTF. The rearrangement uses TRBV19 and TRBJ1-2; D gene uncertain. The germline gives CDR1 LNHDA, CDR2 SQIVND (reference sequence). This CDR3 region has 13 residues. Trimming removed 2 bases at V and 8 bases at J, with 12 bases between.

A few counts support this clonotype. This rearrangement joins TRBV6-5 to TRBJ1-2; no firm D call. This CDR3 comprises 13 residues. V lost 8 bases and J lost 2, with 12 bases in between. Germline V gene lookup returns CDR1 MNHEY and CDR2 SVGAGI. In DNA, the CDR3 is TGTGCCAGCGTGATAAAGGAGAACTATGGCTACACCTTC. Its protein is CASVIKENYGYTF.

The V and J genes are TRBV5-1 and TRBJ2-2; the D gene is possibly TRBD1 (6 bases). Germline V gene data show CDR1 as SGHRS and CDR2 as YFSETQ. Trimming took 4 bases from V and 5 from J, leaving 12 bases between them. There are 14 residues in the CDR3. In DNA, the CDR3 is TGCGCCAGCAGCGCCGGAGGACAGACCGGGGAGCTGTTTTTT. Its protein is CASSAGGQTGELFF.

This chain joins TRBV10-1 and TRBJ2-2; D might be TRBD2 (6 bases). This CDR3 comprises 14 residues. Germline CDR1 is WNHNN and CDR2 is SYGVQD (reference sequence). Trimming left V 6 bases short and J 4 bases short, with 12 bases between. CDR3 in DNA: TGCGCCAGCAGAGCTAGCGCCCGCACCGGGGAGCTGTTTTTT. Its translation: CASRASARTGELFF.

V and J are TRBV29-1 and TRBJ2-5; 10 bases match TRBD1. Losses at the gene ends were 6 bases for V and 5 bases for J; bases not matched to a gene: 6. The CDR3 is made up of 13 amino acids. CDR1 and CDR2 from the germline V gene are SQVTM and ANQGSEA. The CDR3 region has the DNA TGCAGCGTCGCCGGGACAGGGGAGGAGACCCAGTACTTC. It is translated as CSVAGTGEETQYF.

This rearrangement joins TRBV7-9 to TRBJ2-7; no reliable D call. TRBJ2-1 explains the end of the DNA better; the J call may be wrong. This CDR3 comprises 13 residues. In germline, CDR1 is SEHNR, CDR2 FQNEAQ (reference sequence). CDR3 coding DNA: TGTGCCAGCAGCTTAGCAAGTGGGGATGAGCAGTTCTTC. The encoded protein is CASSLASGDEQFF.

This clonotype was detected many times. The chain combines TRBV19 with TRBJ1-6; maybe TRBD1 (5 bases). Between the trimmed V and J ends, which lost 5 bases and 9 bases, there was a span of 11 bases. The CDR3 extends over 13 amino acids. CDR1 is LNHDA, CDR2 SQIVND, per germline (reference sequence). The CDR3 DNA sequence: TGTGCCAGTAGTGTTCGGGGACCTTCACCCCTCCACTTT. Protein product: CASSVRGPSPLHF.

There are a few counts of this clonotype. V usage is TRBV20-1 and J usage is TRBJ2-5; no definite D call. The CDR3 length is 13 residues. From germline, CDR1 is DFQATT and CDR2 SNEGSKA (reference sequence). The V end was cut by 0 bases, the J end by 1 base, with 6 bases between. The DNA for the CDR3 is TGCAGTGCTAGAGATGTAGCCCAAGAGACCCAGTACTTC. It specifies CSARDVAQETQYF.

This sequence joins TRBV15 and TRBJ1-2; tentatively, D is TRBD1 (6 bases). CDR1 is LNHNV, CDR2 YYDKDF, per germline (reference sequence). V shed 3 bases and J shed 7 bases, with 18 bases lying between them. The CDR3 spans 15 residues. CDR3 in amino acids: CATSSLGDRSSGYTF. CDR3 DNA sequence: TGTGCCACCAGCAGCTTGGGCGACAGGAGCTCTGGCTACACCTTC.

The V and J genes are TRBV7-2 and TRBJ1-3; D unresolved. This CDR3 has 16 residues. The germline gives CDR1 SGHTA, CDR2 FQGNSA. V shed 1 base and J shed 0 bases, with 10 bases lying between them. CDR3: CASSLGVGFSGNTIYF. In DNA, the CDR3 is TGTGCCAGCAGCTTAGGGGTCGGCTTCTCTGGAAACACCATATATTTT. The whole variable domain, remainder taken from reference TRBV7-2 and TRBJ1-3, is GAGVSQSPSNKVTEKGKDVELRCDPISGHTALYWYRQSLGQGLEFLIYFQGNSAPDKSGLPSDRFSAERTGGSVSTLTIQRTQQEDSAVYLCASSLGVGFSGNTIYFGEGSWLTVV.

This clonotype was seen more than once but under ten times. The genes are TRBV7-9 and TRBJ1-1; 10 nucleotides align to TRBD1. The CDR3 is 14 amino acids. The germline V gene has CDR1 SEHNR and CDR2 FQNEAQ (reference sequence). V dropped 5 bases and J dropped 3; count of bases not matched to a gene: 3. For the CDR3, the DNA is TGTGCCAGCAGCCCAGGGACAGGGGACACTGAAGCTTTCTTT. Translated: CASSPGTGDTEAFF.